This T cell receptor beta chain was captured by sequencing in a study of CD8 T cells in ankylosing spondylitis (dated by TCRdb to 2017 to 2019). Concerning the study at large: The study profiled T cell receptor beta repertoires in healthy donors and ankylosing spondylitis patients to find disease-linked TCR variants. Peripheral blood was sampled, and synovial fluid was also collected from ankylosing spondylitis patients. In total, the full study cohort was made up of 108 healthy donors and 25 ankylosing spondylitis patients.

The sequencing machine was an Illumina HiSeq 2500. TCR beta libraries were prepared by quantitative 5'-RACE with molecular barcodes. From the authors' description of their analysis: Disease-linked TCR variants were identified with a new computational method built on a probabilistic model of VDJ rearrangement. TCRdb reprocessed the public reads (quality trimming at Q25 with fastp, clone calling with MiXCR) and kept in-frame beta chains. Rows with a matching CDR3 protein are joined into one entry that keeps the most common DNA and genes. The V and J calls here are based on TCRdb, not the publication. The sample table holds roughly 120,000 distinct CDR3 sequences, of which around 7% were seen once. The leading ten clones occupy 12% of the sample. What the work shows at the level of the full study, not this receptor alone: Some TCR beta motif variants had previously been reported in synovial fluid and blood of reactive arthritis patients, which suggested common disease-initiation mechanisms. The disease-linked clones showed a CD8+ phenotype and occurred at relatively low frequencies in peripheral blood. Blood from ankylosing spondylitis patients appeared to be characterized by a TCR beta motif composed of about eight highly homologous amino acid variants. Significant enrichment of the disease-linked clones was reported in matched synovial fluid samples from ankylosing spondylitis patients.

Cut back by 2 bases and 4 bases, the V and J ends lie 9 bases apart. Reading the germline V gene gives CDR1 SGHRS and CDR2 YFSETQ. The cysteine opens and the phenylalanine closes a CDR3 of 13 amino acids. Only the CDR3 region is kept as DNA, spanning 39 bases read in frame from base 1. This clonotype was seen many times. Its antigen remains unidentified. Within one base of it there is no much larger clone, and no base qualities were kept. The sequenced sample was blood, either unsorted or a sorted T cell fraction (not recorded which). This receptor was obtained from a male donor with ankylosing spondylitis or in good health (not recorded which). The chain uses TRBV5-1 and TRBJ1-2; no D gene call is confident. The CDR3 in this case is CASSFRQSYGYTF. The DNA is as follows: TGCGCCAGCAGCTTCAGGCAGAGCTATGGCTACACCTTC.